The 21 T cell receptor beta chains reported below all come from one sample, sequenced in a study of ipilimumab plus nivolumab after autologous stem cell transplantation (dated by TCRdb to the early 2020s). The library was made by the immunoSEQ multiplex PCR assay. Entries here come from immuneACCESS through TCRdb and include only in-frame sequences with V and J called. Some clones fail to appear in such tables; in the studies checked, an unresolved V gene covers under half of the shortfall, and the cause of the remainder is unknown. The sample table contains 4,500 to 6,000 clones; only one count was recorded for 65% to 75% of them. The leading ten clones occupy approximately 30% of the sample. The sequenced sample was PBMCs, obtained in a trial of ipilimumab plus nivolumab as post-transplant consolidation. Receptors originate from a male donor with multiple myeloma.

The chain links TRBV6-6 to TRBJ2-3; 7 bases agree with TRBD1. The germline V gene has CDR1 MNHNY and CDR2 SVGAGI (reference sequence). V was clipped by 6 bases and J by 3 bases; unmatched bases: 3. The CDR3 totals 13 residues. This CDR3 reads CASRDRVTDTQYF. CDR3 nucleotide sequence: TGTGCCAGCAGAGACAGGGTGACAGATACGCAGTATTTT.

Concerning this clone itself: A much more abundant neighbour one base away suggests this may be a read error. The V gene is TRBV9, the J gene TRBJ1-1; 7 nucleotides align to TRBD1. The CDR3 is 14 amino acids. The ends lost 3 bases at V and 10 bases at J; junction bases unmatched: 12. From germline, CDR1 is SGDLS and CDR2 YYNGEE. The CDR3 protein is CASSGTQGNPGAFF. Here the CDR3 DNA reads TGTGCCAGCAGCGGGACACAGGGGAACCCAGGAGCTTTCTTT.

The rearrangement uses TRBV6-1 and TRBJ2-5; a weak D match, TRBD1 (5 bases). Germline CDR1 MNHNS, CDR2 SASEGT. The CDR3 consists of 15 residues. Trimming took 6 bases from V and 2 from J, leaving 16 bases between them. The CDR3 nucleotides are TGTGCCAGCAGCCAGGGTTTTACTGGGCAAGAGACCCAGTACTTC. Translation: CASSQGFTGQETQYF.

The chain carries TRBV28 and TRBJ2-1; the match to TRBD1 covers 8 bases. Germline CDR1 and CDR2: MDHEN and SYDVKM. Trimming at V came to 4 bases and at J to 3 bases, leaving 2 bases not matched to a gene. This CDR3 has 14 amino acids. In DNA, the CDR3 is TGTGCCAGCAGTTCGGGACAGGACTACAATGAGCAGTTCTTC. It is translated as CASSSGQDYNEQFF.

The chain recombines TRBV25-1 with TRBJ2-1; D tentatively fits TRBD1 or TRBD2 (6 bases each). The V gene lost 2 bases and the J gene lost 0 bases, with 14 bases spanning the gap. This CDR3 region has 17 residues. Germline CDR1 reads MGHDK; CDR2 reads SYGVNS. CDR3 bases: TGTGCCAGCAGTGAACCGCGGGACAAACGCTCCTACAATGAGCAGTTCTTC. It yields the protein CASSEPRDKRSYNEQFF.

The CDR3 reads CASSPVRTGTEAFF. The CDR3 DNA follows: TGTGCCAGCTCACCAGTAAGAACAGGGACGGAAGCTTTCTTT. The chain uses TRBV18 and TRBJ1-1; TRBD1 is a possible D gene (6 bases). The V end was cut by 2 bases, the J end by 8 bases, with 15 bases between. The CDR3 length is 14 residues. CDR1 KGHSH and CDR2 LQKENI come from the germline V gene.

This chain uses TRBV19 with TRBJ1-1, with D possibly TRBD1 on 5 matching bases. The CDR3 runs 14 residues. V lost 4 bases and J 11 bases, leaving 20 bases between the germline ends. The germline CDR1 and CDR2 sequences are LNHDA and SQIVND (reference sequence). The CDR3 loop reads CASSSLRDAPRAFF. In nucleotides, the CDR3 is TGTGCCAGTAGTAGCCTCCGGGACGCCCCTAGGGCTTTCTTT.

CDR3 nucleotide sequence: TGTGCCAGCAGTACGGGGGCGGCCAATGAAAAACTGTTTTTT. It translates to CASSTGAANEKLFF. This sequence joins TRBV6-6 and TRBJ1-4, with D tentatively TRBD1 (6 bases). The CDR3 totals 14 residues. The V end was cut by 5 bases, the J end by 5 bases, with 12 bases between. Germline V lookup: CDR1 MNHNY, CDR2 SVGAGI (reference sequence).

The chain uses TRBV7-9 and TRBJ1-4; 9 nucleotides agree with TRBD1. The CDR3 loop spans 15 amino acids. V lost 7 bases to trimming and J lost 1 base; unmatched junction nucleotides: 4. Germline V gene data show CDR1 as SEHNR and CDR2 as FQNEAQ (reference sequence). CDR3 sequence (DNA): TGTGCCAGCACCACGACAGGGGGAACTAATGAAAAACTGTTTTTT. Translation: CASTTTGGTNEKLFF.

This clone was observed a handful of times. This chain connects TRBV27 to TRBJ1-5; D is uncertain. This CDR3 contains 14 residues. CDR1 is MNHEY and CDR2 is SMNVEV in the germline V gene (reference sequence). V dropped 3 bases and J dropped 3 bases, with 9 bases sitting between them. The CDR3 protein is CASSLRTANQPQHF. CDR3 nucleotide sequence: TGTGCCAGCAGTTTGAGGACGGCCAATCAGCCCCAGCATTTT.

The chain is built from TRBV7-8 and TRBJ2-7, with 10 bases lining up with TRBD1. V lost 2 bases to trimming and J lost 6 bases; unmatched junction nucleotides: 7. The CDR3 loop spans 15 amino acids. Germline-derived CDR1 and CDR2 are SGHVS and FQNEAQ. The CDR3 reads CASSLQTGGSVEQYF. The CDR3 nucleotides read TGTGCCAGCAGCTTACAGACAGGGGGCTCCGTCGAGCAGTACTTC.

This clone occurred once. One junction end does not reproduce the germline sequence, and a read error may be involved. This chain links TRBV19 with TRBJ1-2, with TRBD1 matching over 8 bases. This CDR3 contains 12 residues. Germline lookup yields CDR1 LNHDA and CDR2 SQIVND (reference sequence). The CDR3 DNA reads as TGTGCCAGTAGTCCCAAAGGGACAGGTTTTCTCTTC. This codes for CASSPKGTGFLF.

This chain links TRBV28 with TRBJ1-6; D is ambiguous. Looked up from germline, CDR1 is MDHEN and CDR2 is SYDVKM. With 7 bases removed from V and 5 bases from J, the gap between germline ends came to 15 bases. This CDR3 has 15 amino acids. In nucleotides, the CDR3 is TGTGCCAGCAAAGCCCGAGAAACAGATAATTCACCCCTCCACTTT. It encodes CASKARETDNSPLHF.

V gene TRBV27 combines with J gene TRBJ2-3; a weak D match, TRBD2 (7 bases). This CDR3 is 14 amino acids long. Trimming took off 2 bases at V and 6 bases at J, with 12 bases between the two ends. Germline V gives CDR1 MNHEY, CDR2 SMNVEV (reference sequence). Written as DNA, the CDR3 is TGTGCCAGCAGTTTAGGGGGGGCCCGGGATACGCAGTATTTT. It translates to CASSLGGARDTQYF.

CDR3 amino acids: CASSPPGTSSYEQYF. CDR3 bases: TGTGCCAGCAGTCCCCCCGGGACTTCCTCCTACGAGCAGTACTTC. This chain joins TRBV6-5 and TRBJ2-7; D possibly corresponds to TRBD2 (6 bases). CDR1 and CDR2 (germline): MNHEY, SVGAGI. This CDR3 region has 15 residues. V lost 5 bases to trimming and J lost 0 bases, with 14 bases between them.

This clone was detected once. Germline is not matched at one junction end, which may reflect a read error. This chain connects TRBV7-3 to TRBJ1-5, with D perhaps TRBD1 (6 bases). This CDR3 is 15 amino acids long. CDR1 is SGHTA and CDR2 is FQGTGA in the germline V gene. The CDR3: CASNLIGGSNQPQHF. The DNA for the CDR3 is TGTGCCAGCAACTTAATAGGGGGTAGCAATCAGCCCCAGCATTTT.

This sequence joins TRBV7-8 and TRBJ1-2; D perhaps matches TRBD1 (5 bases). The CDR3 consists of 12 residues. V was pared by 5 bases and J by 8 bases, with 12 bases between. The V gene's germline CDR1 is SGHVS and CDR2 FQNEAQ. CDR3 sequence reads: CASSQGGEGYTF. As DNA, the CDR3 is TGTGCCAGCAGCCAAGGAGGGGAGGGCTACACCTTC.

The chain employs TRBV6-5 and TRBJ2-7; maybe TRBD1 (6 bases). This CDR3 spans 14 amino acids. The V end lost 4 bases, the J end lost 3 bases, and 13 bases lay between the germline ends. Germline values: CDR1 MNHEY, CDR2 SVGAGI. CDR3 sequence reads: CASSLTGTHYEQYF. In DNA form, the CDR3 reads TGTGCCAGCAGTTTAACCGGGACACACTACGAGCAGTACTTC.

The chain carries TRBV4-1 and TRBJ1-2; 7 positions match TRBD1. Trimming cost V 4 bases and J 1 base; bases outside gene matches: 6. The germline CDR1 and CDR2 sequences are MGHRA and YSYEKL. The CDR3 sequence is 15 residues long. The CDR3 nucleotides read TGCGCCAGCAGCCCAGGGACAGTTCTTAACTATGGCTACACCTTC. Amino acid sequence: CASSPGTVLNYGYTF.

CDR3 nucleotide sequence: TGTGCCAGCAGTTTGGACCGGTATAATTCACCCCTCCACTTT. Translated, it gives CASSLDRYNSPLHF. This sequence joins TRBV6-5 and TRBJ1-6; D is unclear. This CDR3 spans 14 amino acids. Germline CDR1 is MNHEY and CDR2 is SVGAGI. Trimming left V 4 bases short and J 4 bases short, with 8 bases between.

This clone was observed a handful of times. The chain carries TRBV27 and TRBJ2-3; TRBD2 is a possible D gene (5 bases). Germline CDR1 reads MNHEY; CDR2 reads SMNVEV (reference sequence). This CDR3 region has 13 residues. V lost 5 bases to trimming and J lost 4 bases, with 10 bases between them. The CDR3: CASSILGPDTQYF. DNA for the CDR3: TGTGCCAGCAGTATACTAGGGCCAGATACGCAGTATTTT.